Only a few counts were recorded for the clone carrying this T cell receptor (beta chain). Its specificity is not known. The CDR3 consists of 12 residues. CDR1 and CDR2 (germline): PRHDT, FYEKMQ (reference sequence). Trimming pared 2 bases from V and 4 bases from J, leaving 3 bases between. The data belong to a study of vaccination effects on CD4 cells after COVID-19. This table comes from immunoSEQ multiplex PCR, and its TCRdb copy is limited to in-frame clones, with some not included. Found here are 20,000 to 25,000 clones, approximately 70% of them singletons; the top ten hold 9.1%. Ahead of sequencing, the ViraFEST assay grew antigen-specific CD4+ T cells using viral peptide pools. Isolation of CD4+ T cells took place after approximately ten days of culture. None of the vaccinated had previously contracted SARS-CoV-2, and their nucleocapsid antibodies tested negative. Each culture well received some 1.9 million PBMC. These cells were then cultured in IMDM with 7.5 to 10 IU/ml IL-2 and roughly 10 ug/ml peptides.

Overall study results and limits: There was only 1 of 255 vaccine-induced clones in healthy vaccinees that cross-reacted with common cold coronaviruses.

Source: CD4+ T cells from PBMCs cultured with HCoV-NL63 spike peptides, taken before COVID-19 vaccination. This chain connects TRBV13 to TRBJ1-3, with D unresolved. The clonotype was recovered from a human donor who received a COVID-19 vaccine. Written as DNA, the CDR3 is TGTGCCAGCAGCTTAACAGGAAACACCATATATTTT. Its translation is CASSLTGNTIYF.